Listed below are T cell receptor beta chains from one sample, sequenced in a study of PD-1 blockade in classical Hodgkin lymphoma. Libraries were prepared by immunoSEQ multiplex PCR; TCRdb keeps only in-frame clonotypes and omits some of them. The sample holds 4,300 or so clones; about 80% are singletons and the top ten take nearly 25%. This specimen was CD8+ T cells from blood, taken at baseline. The receptors come from a human donor with classical Hodgkin lymphoma. The CDR3 runs from the conserved cysteine through the conserved F or W. A D gene is named only where the DNA matches it firmly. Part of the rows lack a size; the others show once, few, many or a class for expanded clones.

size,V,D,J,CDR3,DNA
.,TRBV5-1,.,TRBJ1-5,CASSLEGGFSQPQHF,TGCGCCAGCAGCTTGGAAGGTGGTTTTAGTCAGCCCCAGCATTTT
.,TRBV10-3,TRBD1,TRBJ2-3,CAISESEGGRHGTDTQYF,TGTGCCATCAGTGAGTCTGAAGGGGGCAGGCACGGCACAGATACGCAGTATTTT
.,TRBV6-5,.,TRBJ1-1,CASSGDGMNTEAFF,TGTGCCAGCAGTGGGGACGGCATGAACACTGAAGCTTTCTTT
few,TRBV28,TRBD1,TRBJ2-7,CASSFFGGQSYEQYF,TGTGCCAGCAGTTTTTTTGGGGGACAGTCCTACGAGCAGTACTTC
.,TRBV19,TRBD2,TRBJ2-2,CASSISGGDPNTGELFF,TGTGCCAGTAGTATATCCGGGGGGGACCCGAACACCGGGGAGCTGTTTTTT
few,TRBV7-6,TRBD2,TRBJ2-2,CASSRTSSLVTGELFF,TGTGCCAGCAGCCGGACTAGCTCCTTGGTCACCGGGGAGCTGTTTTTT
.,TRBV19,.,TRBJ1-1,CASSPWYSSATEAFF,TGTGCCAGTAGCCCATGGTACTCCTCCGCCACTGAAGCTTTCTTT
.,TRBV4-1,.,TRBJ2-5,CASSQDPASRETQYF,TGCGCCAGCAGCCAAGATCCGGCGAGTAGGGAGACCCAGTACTTC
.,TRBV7-9,.,TRBJ2-7,CASSPRGRGSYEQYF,TGTGCCAGCAGCCCCCGGGGCCGCGGCTCCTACGAGCAGTACTTC
.,TRBV4-3,TRBD2,TRBJ2-7,CASSQSSGRINEQYF,TGCGCCAGCAGCCAATCGAGCGGGAGGATCAACGAGCAGTACTTC
.,TRBV6-5,.,TRBJ2-2,CASSSPANTGELFF,TGTGCCAGCAGTTCCCCCGCTAACACCGGGGAGCTGTTTTTT
.,TRBV30,.,TRBJ2-7,CAWSGTAQEQYF,TGTGCCTGGAGTGGAACGGCCCAAGAGCAGTACTTC
.,TRBV4-3,.,TRBJ1-2,CASSQGKPGWNYGYTF,TGCGCCAGCAGCCAAGGGAAACCAGGGTGGAACTATGGCTACACCTTC
.,TRBV5-5,.,TRBJ2-7,CASSFHVRGTYEQYF,TGTGCCAGCAGCTTCCACGTTCGGGGTACCTACGAGCAGTACTTC
.,TRBV11-2,.,TRBJ2-1,CASSFPRQFF,TGTGCCAGCAGCTTTCCGCGACAGTTCTTC
.,TRBV5-6,TRBD2,TRBJ2-7,CASSLQGLAGVYEQYF,TGTGCCAGCAGCTTGCAGGGACTAGCGGGGGTTTACGAGCAGTACTTC
.,TRBV28,TRBD1,TRBJ2-7,CASSPGGPPPYEQYF,TGTGCCAGCAGTCCAGGGGGCCCACCCCCCTACGAGCAGTACTTC
.,TRBV10-3,.,TRBJ1-1,CAVTNIEGTEAFF,TGTGCCGTCACCAACATTGAGGGCACTGAAGCTTTCTTT
.,TRBV10-2,.,TRBJ2-7,CASSDRGSYEQYF,TGCGCCAGCAGTGACCGGGGCTCCTACGAGCAGTACTTC
.,TRBV5-1,TRBD1,TRBJ2-7,CASSLGGQATYEQYF,TGCGCCAGCAGCTTAGGCGGACAGGCGACCTACGAGCAGTACTTC